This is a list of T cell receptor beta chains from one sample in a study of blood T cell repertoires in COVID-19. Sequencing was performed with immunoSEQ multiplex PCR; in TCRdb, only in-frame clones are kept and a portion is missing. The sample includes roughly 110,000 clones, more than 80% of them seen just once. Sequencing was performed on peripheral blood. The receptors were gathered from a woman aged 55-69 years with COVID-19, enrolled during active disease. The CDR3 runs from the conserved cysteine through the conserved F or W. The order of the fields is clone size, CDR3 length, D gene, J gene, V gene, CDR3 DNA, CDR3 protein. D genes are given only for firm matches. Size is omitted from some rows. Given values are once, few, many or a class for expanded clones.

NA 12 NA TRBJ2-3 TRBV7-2 TGTGCCAGCAGCCGTCTCACAGATACGCAGTATTTT CASSRLTDTQYF
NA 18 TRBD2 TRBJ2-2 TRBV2 TGTGCCAGCAGTGAAGCGTATCGGGGGGGGCGAAACACCGGGGAGCTGTTTTTT CASSEAYRGGRNTGELFF
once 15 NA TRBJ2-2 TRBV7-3 TGTGCCAGCGGGGCTAGGACGGCCCACACCGGGGAGCTGTTTTTT CASGARTAHTGELFF
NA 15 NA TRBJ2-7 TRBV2 TGTGCCAGCAGCCCCGTTGTATCAGGGGCCTACGAGCAGTACTTC CASSPVVSGAYEQYF
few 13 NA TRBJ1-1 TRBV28 TGTGCCAGCAGTTTCTCAGGGTACGAGAAAGCTTTCTTT CASSFSGYEKAFF
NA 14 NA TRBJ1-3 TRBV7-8 TGTGCCAGCAGCTTAGTGGGGAGCTTAAACACCATATATTTT CASSLVGSLNTIYF
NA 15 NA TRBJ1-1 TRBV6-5 TGTGCCAGCAGTCAATCTCGGACAGCGAACACTGAAGCTTTCTTT CASSQSRTANTEAFF
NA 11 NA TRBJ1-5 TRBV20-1 TGCAGTGCAGGAGAGGATCAGCCCCAGCATTTT CSAGEDQPQHF
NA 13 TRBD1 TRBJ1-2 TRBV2 TGTGCCAGCAGTGCCGGGACAGTAGATGGCTACACCTTC CASSAGTVDGYTF
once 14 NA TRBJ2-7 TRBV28 TGTGCCAGCAGTTTAGCTGGGCTCTCCTACGAGCAGTACTTC CASSLAGLSYEQYF
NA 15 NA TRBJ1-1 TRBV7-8 TGTGCCAGCAGCTTCGCGGGGCAGGGGAACACTGAAGCTTTCTTT CASSFAGQGNTEAFF
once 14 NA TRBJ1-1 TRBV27 TGTGCCAGCAGTTTAAATAGTGTGAACACTGAAGCTTTCTTT CASSLNSVNTEAFF
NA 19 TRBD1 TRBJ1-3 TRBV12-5 TGTGCTAGTGGTTTGGTTTTAACTACCTGGGACAGGGAACGAAACACCATATATTTT CASGLVLTTWDRERNTIYF
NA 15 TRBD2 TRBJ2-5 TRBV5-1 TGCGCCAGCAGCCCGACTAGCGGGGTACAAGAGACCCAGTACTTC CASSPTSGVQETQYF
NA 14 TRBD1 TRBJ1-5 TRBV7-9 TGTGCCAGCAGCCTAAATGACAGGGCTCAGCCCCAGCATTTT CASSLNDRAQPQHF
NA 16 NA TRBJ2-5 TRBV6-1 TGTGCCAGCAGTGCACAGGATCCTAGTGTGGGAGAGACCCAGTACTTC CASSAQDPSVGETQYF
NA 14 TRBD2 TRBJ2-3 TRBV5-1 TGCGCCAGCGGGACGCGGGGGGAAACAGATACGCAGTATTTT CASGTRGETDTQYF
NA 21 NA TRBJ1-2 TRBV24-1 TGTGCCACCAGTGATGGCCCTGACGCTAACACGATACCTAGCTACTACTATGGCTACACCTTC CATSDGPDANTIPSYYYGYTF
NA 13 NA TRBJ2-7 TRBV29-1 TGCAGCGTTGACTTGGGGGGATCCTACGAGCAGTACTTC CSVDLGGSYEQYF
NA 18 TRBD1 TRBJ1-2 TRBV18 TGTGCCAGCTCACCAATAAGACAGGGGGTCGGGAGTGACTATGGCTACACCTTC CASSPIRQGVGSDYGYTF
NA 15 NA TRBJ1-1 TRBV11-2 TGTGCCAGCAGCTTATTCGGGGGGGGTAACCCTGAAGCTTTCTTT CASSLFGGGNPEAFF
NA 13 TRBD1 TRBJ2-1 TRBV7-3 TGTGCCAGCAGCTGGGGACAGTACAATGAGCAGTTCTTC CASSWGQYNEQFF
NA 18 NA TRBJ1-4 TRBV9 TGTGCCAGCAGCGTAAACCCGACAGACATTGCAACTAATGAAAAACTGTTTTTT CASSVNPTDIATNEKLFF
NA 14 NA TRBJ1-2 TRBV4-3 TGCGCCAGCAGCCAGGGGAGGGGGATCCATGGCTACACCTTC CASSQGRGIHGYTF
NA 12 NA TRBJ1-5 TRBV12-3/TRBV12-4 TGTGCCAGCAGTTTTAGGGGTCAGCCCCAGCATTTT CASSFRGQPQHF
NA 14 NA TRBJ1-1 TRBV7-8 TGTGCCAGCAGCCCCAGGACACTGAACACTGAAGCTTTCTTT CASSPRTLNTEAFF
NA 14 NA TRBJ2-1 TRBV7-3 TGTGCCAGCAGCTGGCAGGGGTCGCGCAATGAGCAGTTCTTC CASSWQGSRNEQFF
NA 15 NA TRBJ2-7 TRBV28 TGTGCCAGCAGTTTATGGGACAGAGGATCCTACGAGCAGTACTTC CASSLWDRGSYEQYF
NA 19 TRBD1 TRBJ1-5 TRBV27 TGTGCCAGCAGTTTACCCTCCCCGGACGGGACAGATAGCAATCAGCCCCAGCATTTT CASSLPSPDGTDSNQPQHF
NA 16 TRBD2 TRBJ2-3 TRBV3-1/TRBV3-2 TGTGCCAGCAGCCAAGATTTACTAGCGTGGACAGATACGCAGTATTTT CASSQDLLAWTDTQYF
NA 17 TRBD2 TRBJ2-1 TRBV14 TGTGCCAGCAGCCAAGTGGGGGAGGGAGGTTCCTACAATGAGCAGTTCTTC CASSQVGEGGSYNEQFF
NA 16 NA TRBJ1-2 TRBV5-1 TGCGCCAGCAGCTTGACCCGACAGGCGACTAACTATGGCTACACCTTC CASSLTRQATNYGYTF
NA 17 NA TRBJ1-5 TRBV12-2 TGTGCAAGTCGCTTAGCGTCCAGGGCCAGCTCCAATCAGCCCCAGCATTTT CASRLASRASSNQPQHF
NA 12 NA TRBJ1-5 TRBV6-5 TGTGCCACTCAGGGTGATGGTCAGCCCCAGCATTTT CATQGDGQPQHF
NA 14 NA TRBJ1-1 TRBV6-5 TGTGCCAGCAGTTACTCTCAAGGGGGCACTGAAGCTTTCTTT CASSYSQGGTEAFF
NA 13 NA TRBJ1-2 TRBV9 TGTGCCAGCAGCGTTTCGGGATCGGAGGGCTACACCTTC CASSVSGSEGYTF
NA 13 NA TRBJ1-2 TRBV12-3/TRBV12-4 TGTGCCAGCAGTTTCCCGGACAGTGATGGCTACACCTTC CASSFPDSDGYTF
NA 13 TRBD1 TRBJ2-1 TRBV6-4 TGTGCCAGCAGTGACTCGGACAGGGATGAGCAGTTCTTC CASSDSDRDEQFF
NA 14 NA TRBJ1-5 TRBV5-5 TGTGCCAGCAGCGGTGGAAGGGGGAATCAGCCCCAGCATTTT CASSGGRGNQPQHF
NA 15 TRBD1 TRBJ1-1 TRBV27 TGTGCCAGCAGTTTACATCGGGACAGAAACACTGAAGCTTTCTTT CASSLHRDRNTEAFF
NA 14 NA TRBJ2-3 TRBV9 TGTGCCAGCAGTGCTTTCGGTAGCACAGATACGCAGTATTTT CASSAFGSTDTQYF
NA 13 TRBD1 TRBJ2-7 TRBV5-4 TGTGCCAGCAGCAGACAGGGAGTCGACGAGCAGTACTTC CASSRQGVDEQYF
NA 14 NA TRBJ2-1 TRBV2 TGTGCCAGCAGTGCATCCGGGGCCTACAATGAGCAGTTCTTC CASSASGAYNEQFF
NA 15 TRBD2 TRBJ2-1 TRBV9 TGTGCCAGCAGCGCGCGGGGGACCTCCTACAATGAGCAGTTCTTC CASSARGTSYNEQFF
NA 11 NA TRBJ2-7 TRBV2 TGTGCCAGCTGGGGAGGCTACGAGCAGTACTTC CASWGGYEQYF
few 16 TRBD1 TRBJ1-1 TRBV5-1 TGCGCCAGCACCGAACCCCAACAGGGGGTGAACACTGAAGCTTTCTTT CASTEPQQGVNTEAFF
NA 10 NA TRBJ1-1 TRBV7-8 TGTGCCACAGGGGTCAGTGAAGCTTTCTTT CATGVSEAFF
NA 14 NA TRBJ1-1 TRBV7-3 TGTGCCAGCAGCAGAGAGGGCGAGAACACTGAAGCTTTCTTT CASSREGENTEAFF
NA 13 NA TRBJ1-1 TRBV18 TGTGCCAGCTCACCAGGGAGGGGAACTGAAGCTTTCTTT CASSPGRGTEAFF
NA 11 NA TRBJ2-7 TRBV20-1 TGCAGTGCTAGAACAGGCTGGGAGCAGTACTTC CSARTGWEQYF
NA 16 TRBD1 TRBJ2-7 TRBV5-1 TGCGCCAGCAGCTTCCGGGGACAGCCAACGATCTACGAGCAGTACTTC CASSFRGQPTIYEQYF
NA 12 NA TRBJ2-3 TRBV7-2 TGTGCCAGCACCATTCGCACAGATACGCAGTATTTT CASTIRTDTQYF
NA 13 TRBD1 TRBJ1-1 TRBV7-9 TGTGCCAGCAGCACAGGGGCGGACACTGAAGCTTTCTTT CASSTGADTEAFF